These 21 T cell receptor beta chains came from one sample sequenced in a study of regulatory T cells in long-lasting Graves disease. Sequencing libraries for TCR beta were prepared with iRepertoire HTBI primers and Arm-PCR of CDR3 regions. Each CDR3 protein is one row after TCRdb ran MiXCR on the multiplex PCR reads. The sample records hundreds of thousands of distinct CDR3 sequences, around 15% being singletons. Time point meaning: newly diagnosed GD, antithyroid drugs for less than 3 months. Extracted RNA from PBMCs served as the source of the TCR library. These same data were also listed under a study on T cells in Graves' hyperthyroidism and ophthalmopathy.

This material consisted of peripheral blood mononuclear cells (PBMCs), taken at new diagnosis, from a patient treated with antithyroid drugs. These receptors came from a woman aged 35-65 years with Graves disease.

This clonotype occurred a few times. The chain uses TRBV7-6 and TRBJ1-2; 8 bases fit TRBD1. The CDR3 extends over 17 amino acids. Germline assignment: CDR1 SGHVS and CDR2 FNYEAQ. V dropped 1 base and J dropped 0; count of bases not matched to a gene: 7. Here the CDR3 reads CASSLEAQGAPNYGYTF. The CDR3 DNA reads TGTGCCAGCAGCTTAGAGGCCCAGGGGGCGCCTAACTATGGCTACACCTTC.

The chain links TRBV19 to TRBJ2-5; 9 positions agree with TRBD1. Germline CDR1 is LNHDA and CDR2 is SQIVND (reference sequence). V shed 5 bases and J 2 bases; nucleotides not matched to a gene: 12. The CDR3 contains 17 residues. The DNA of the CDR3 is TGTGCCAGTAGTCCACGGGACAGGGTAGGAGGGCAAGAGACCCAGTACTTC. It translates to CASSPRDRVGGQETQYF.

This clonotype was detected ten times or more. The gene calls are TRBV2 and TRBJ1-2; D not certain. V gave up 6 bases and J gave up 6 bases, with 20 bases separating them. CDR3 size: 15 residues. The germline V gene has CDR1 SNHLY and CDR2 FYNNEI. The CDR3 sequence is CASRERTRPDDGYTF. The DNA of the CDR3 is TGTGCCAGCAGGGAACGAACACGTCCCGATGATGGCTACACCTTC.

This clonotype was observed a few times. J is TRBJ1-2 and V is TRBV19; D may be TRBD1 (6 bases). There are 13 residues in the CDR3. Germline V CDR1 and CDR2: LNHDA, SQIVND (reference sequence). V was cut by 7 bases and J by 14 bases, with 23 bases left in between. In DNA, the CDR3 is TGTGCCAGTACCGATGGGGGGCTCCATTTCCTAACCTTC. Translating it yields CASTDGGLHFLTF.

This clonotype was observed at least ten times. The V call is TRBV3-1, the J call TRBJ2-4, with TRBD1 matching over 7 bases. V dropped 3 bases and J dropped 10; count of bases not matched to a gene: 9. Germline V CDR1 and CDR2: LGHDT, YNNKEL (reference sequence). The CDR3 runs 14 residues. CDR3 amino acids: CASSQGQSLKIQYF. Here the CDR3 DNA reads TGTGCCAGCAGCCAGGGACAGTCCTTGAAAATTCAGTACTTC.

Many counts were recorded for this clonotype. The V call is TRBV6-1, the J call TRBJ2-1; TRBD2 is a possible D gene (5 bases). The germline V and J ends were trimmed by 7 bases and 1 base, with 8 bases remaining between them. Germline CDR1 reads MNHNS; CDR2 reads SASEGT. The CDR3 contains 13 residues. The chain's CDR3 is CASTQRSYNEQFF. The CDR3 coding sequence is TGTGCCAGCACCCAGCGGTCCTACAATGAGCAGTTCTTC.

Regarding this clonotype: An end of the junction differs from the germline gene, which may be a read error. J is TRBJ1-6 and V is TRBV3-1; 7 bases are a match to TRBD1. Per the germline V gene, CDR1 is LGHDT and CDR2 is YNNKEL (reference sequence). The CDR3 spans 14 residues. The CDR3 loop is CASGQIKGGSPLHF. CDR3 DNA sequence: TGTGCCAGCGGCCAAATAAAAGGGGGCTCACCCCTCCACTTT.

This clonotype was detected ten times or more. The chain recombines TRBV12-3 or TRBV12-4 with TRBJ2-6; D is undetermined. This CDR3 region has 14 residues. V dropped 4 bases and J dropped 3 bases, with 7 bases sitting between them. The DNA of the CDR3 is TGTGCCAGCAGTTCCGGGCGTGGGGCCAACGTCCTGACTTTC. This gives the protein CASSSGRGANVLTF.

The chain links TRBV6-2 or TRBV6-3 to TRBJ2-5; D unclear. The CDR3 loop spans 13 amino acids. V dropped 8 bases and J dropped 6 bases, with 16 bases sitting between them. Looked up from germline, CDR1 is MNHEY and CDR2 is SVGEGT. This CDR3 is CASSDPGAKTQYF. CDR3 DNA sequence: TGTGCCAGCTCTGATCCGGGCGCGAAGACCCAGTACTTC.

This clonotype was detected many times. The gene calls are TRBV3-1 and TRBJ2-3; 8 bases are shared with TRBD2. This CDR3 comprises 15 residues. V lost 2 bases to trimming and J lost 4 bases; unmatched junction nucleotides: 5. The V gene's germline CDR1 is LGHDT and CDR2 YNNKEL (reference sequence). CDR3 protein: CASSQNRGGADTQYF. For the CDR3, the DNA is TGTGCCAGCAGCCAAAACCGGGGGGGCGCAGATACGCAGTATTTT.

This clonotype was picked up a small number of times. This chain connects TRBV18 to TRBJ1-4, with 8 positions matching TRBD1. V was clipped by 0 bases and J by 7 bases; unmatched bases: 7. Germline CDR1 KGHSH, CDR2 LQKENI. The length of the CDR3 is 16 residues. The DNA of the CDR3 is TGTGCCAGCTCACCACCGACAGGGGAGGGGAGTGAAAAACTGTTTTTT. Residues: CASSPPTGEGSEKLFF.

This chain connects TRBV6-1 to TRBJ2-6; D may correspond to TRBD1 or TRBD2 (5 bases each). With the DNA end fitting TRBJ2-7 better, the J assignment may be wrong. Germline-derived CDR1 and CDR2 are MNHNS and SASEGT. The CDR3 has 15 residues. Here the CDR3 DNA reads TGTGCCAGCACCGAGGGACCTCTCTCCTACAATGAGCAGTACTTC. This gives the protein CASTEGPLSYNEQYF.

Many counts were recorded for this clonotype. The chain combines TRBV19 with TRBJ1-1; 8 bases fit TRBD1. With V trimmed by 6 bases and J by 2 bases, 8 bases remained unmatched. Germline V CDR1 and CDR2: LNHDA, SQIVND (reference sequence). The CDR3 has 15 residues. The CDR3 is CASSLQGAINTEAFF. As DNA, the CDR3 is TGTGCCAGTAGCCTCCAGGGGGCGATAAACACTGAAGCTTTCTTT. Combining the CDR3 with reference TRBV19 and TRBJ1-1 gives the whole variable domain DGGITQSPKYLFRKEGQNVTLSCEQNLNHDAMYWYRQDPGQGLRLIYYSQIVNDFQKGDIAEGYSVSREKKESFPLTVTSAQKNPTAFYLCASSLQGAINTEAFFGQGTRLTVV.

This clonotype was detected many times. The V call is TRBV2, the J call TRBJ2-4; D unresolved. The CDR3 has 13 residues. Trimming left V 0 bases short and J 8 bases short, with 8 bases between. Per the germline V gene, CDR1 is SNHLY and CDR2 is FYNNEI. The CDR3 nucleotides are TGTGCCAGCAGTGAAGCAGAGGCGGACATTCAGTACTTC. This translates into CASSEAEADIQYF.

CDR3 loop: CASSVGPGRNEKLFF. CDR3 in DNA: TGTGCCAGCAGCGTAGGTCCAGGACGAAATGAAAAACTGTTTTTT. V and J are TRBV9 and TRBJ1-4; no reliable D call. Germline CDR1 SGDLS, CDR2 YYNGEE. The germline V and J ends were trimmed by 0 bases and 5 bases, with 11 bases remaining between them. CDR3 length: 15 residues. Combining the CDR3 with reference TRBV9 and TRBJ1-4 gives the whole variable domain DSGVTQTPKHLITATGQRVTLRCSPRSGDLSVYWYQQSLDQGLQFLIQYYNGEERAKGNILERFSAQQFPDLHSELNLSSLELGDSALYFCASSVGPGRNEKLFFGSGTQLSVL.

This clonotype was seen a few times. The rearrangement links TRBV20-1 to TRBJ2-7, with 9 bases identical to TRBD1. The CDR3 loop spans 16 amino acids. Germline lookup yields CDR1 DFQATT and CDR2 SNEGSKA (reference sequence). Trimming at V came to 1 base and at J to 0 bases, leaving 7 bases not matched to a gene. The CDR3 loop reads CSARGTGERASYEQYF. The CDR3 DNA reads as TGCAGTGCTAGAGGGACAGGGGAGAGGGCCTCCTACGAGCAGTACTTC.

A few counts support this clonotype. The chain combines TRBV19 with TRBJ2-3, with 15 nucleotides matching TRBD2. Germline V CDR1 and CDR2: LNHDA, SQIVND (reference sequence). The CDR3 is 18 residues long. Losses at the gene ends were 5 bases for V and 4 bases for J; bases not matched to a gene: 10. As DNA, the CDR3 is TGTGCCAGTAGTTCTCTATCGGGGACTAGCGGGGGGCCAGATACGCAGTATTTT. As protein: CASSSLSGTSGGPDTQYF.

This clonotype was seen just once. The chain couples TRBV28 to TRBJ2-1, with D hard to call. The CDR3 consists of 14 residues. V was trimmed by 3 bases and J by 13 bases, leaving 19 bases between them. In germline, CDR1 is MDHEN, CDR2 SYDVKM. CDR3 in amino acids: CASSFSRYQETQFF. CDR3 nucleotides: TGTGCCAGCAGTTTTTCAAGGTACCAAGAGACCCAGTTCTTC.

This clonotype was seen a few times. The chain combines TRBV6-1 with TRBJ2-7, with D possibly matching TRBD1 (6 bases). V was trimmed by 5 bases and J by 5 bases, leaving 16 bases between them. The CDR3 is made up of 14 amino acids. CDR1 is MNHNS, CDR2 SASEGT, per germline. Here the CDR3 reads CASSTIEQGHEQYF. The CDR3 coding sequence is TGTGCCAGCAGTACGATAGAACAGGGCCACGAGCAGTACTTC.

Ten or more counts support this clonotype. The chain uses TRBV2 and TRBJ1-1; no definite D call. This CDR3 comprises 13 residues. Trimming removed 8 bases from V and 2 bases from J, with 12 bases in between. Germline CDR1 and CDR2: SNHLY and FYNNEI. The DNA for the CDR3 is TGTGCCAGCGAAGTCGTAAGAAACACTGAAGCTTTCTTT. This codes for CASEVVRNTEAFF.

This sequence joins TRBV20-1 and TRBJ1-2, with TRBD1 as a possible D gene (5 bases). This CDR3 region has 13 residues. Per the germline V gene, CDR1 is DFQATT and CDR2 is SNEGSKA (reference sequence). V was pared by 3 bases and J by 4 bases, with 12 bases between. The CDR3 DNA sequence: TGCAGTGCTAGGGATGGGGGAGGCTATGGCTACACCTTC. Translated, it gives CSARDGGGYGYTF.